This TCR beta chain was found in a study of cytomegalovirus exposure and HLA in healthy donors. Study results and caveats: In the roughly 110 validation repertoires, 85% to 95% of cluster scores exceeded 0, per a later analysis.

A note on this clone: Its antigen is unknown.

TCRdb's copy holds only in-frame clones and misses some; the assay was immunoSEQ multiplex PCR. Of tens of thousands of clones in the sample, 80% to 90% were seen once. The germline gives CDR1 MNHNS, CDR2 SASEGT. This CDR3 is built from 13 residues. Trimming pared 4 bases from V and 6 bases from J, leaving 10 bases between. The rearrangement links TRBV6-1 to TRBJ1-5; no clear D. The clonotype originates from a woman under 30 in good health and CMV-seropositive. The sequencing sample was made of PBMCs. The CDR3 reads CASSGLRGQPQHF. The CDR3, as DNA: TGTGCCAGCAGTGGCCTCCGGGGTCAGCCCCAGCATTTT.